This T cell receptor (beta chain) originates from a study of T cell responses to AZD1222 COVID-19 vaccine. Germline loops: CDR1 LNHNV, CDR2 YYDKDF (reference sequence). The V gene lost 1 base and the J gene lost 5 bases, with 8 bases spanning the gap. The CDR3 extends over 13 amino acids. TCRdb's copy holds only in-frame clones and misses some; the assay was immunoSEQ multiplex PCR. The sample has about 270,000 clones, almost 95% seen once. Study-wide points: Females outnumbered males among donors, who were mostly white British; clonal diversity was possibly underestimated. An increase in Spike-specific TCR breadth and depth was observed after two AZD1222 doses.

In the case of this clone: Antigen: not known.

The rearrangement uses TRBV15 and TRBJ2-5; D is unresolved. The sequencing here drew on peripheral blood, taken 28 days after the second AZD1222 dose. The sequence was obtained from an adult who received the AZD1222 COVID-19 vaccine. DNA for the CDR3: TGTGCCACCAGCAGAGTAGGCGTCGAGACCCAGTACTTC. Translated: CATSRVGVETQYF.